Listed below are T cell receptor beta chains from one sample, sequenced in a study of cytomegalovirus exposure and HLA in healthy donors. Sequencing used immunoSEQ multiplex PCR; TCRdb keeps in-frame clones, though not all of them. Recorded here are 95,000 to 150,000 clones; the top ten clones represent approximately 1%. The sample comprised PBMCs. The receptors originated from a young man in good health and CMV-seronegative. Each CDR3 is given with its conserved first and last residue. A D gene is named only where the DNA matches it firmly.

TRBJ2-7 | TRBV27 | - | TGTGCCAGCAGTTTATTCGGCAGGGCCTCCTACGAGCAGTACTTC | CASSLFGRASYEQYF
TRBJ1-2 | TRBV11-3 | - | TGTGCCAGCACCACCTTTTTGGGCGGGAGAGCTAACTATGGCTACACCTTC | CASTTFLGGRANYGYTF
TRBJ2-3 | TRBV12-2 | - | TGTGCAAGTCGCCAATCCGGCGAGTGCCCGAGGACCGGGGGGGATACGCAGTATTTT | CASRQSGECPRTGGDTQYF
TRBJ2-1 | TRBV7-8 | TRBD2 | TGTGCCAGCAGCTTAGCGCCCGGCGGGAGAAAGAATGAGCAGTTCTTC | CASSLAPGGRKNEQFF
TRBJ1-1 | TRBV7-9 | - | TGTGCCGGACGCCAGCAGCCCGAGACAGCGATGAACACTGAAGCTTTCTTT | CAGRQQPETAMNTEAFF
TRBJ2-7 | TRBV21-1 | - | TGTGCCAGCAGCATATTCCGCGGGCCGTCAGATGAGCAGTACTTC | CASSIFRGPSDEQYF
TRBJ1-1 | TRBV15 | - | TGTGCCACCAGCCGGAGGGTTGAGGGTGAAGCTTTCTTT | CATSRRVEGEAFF
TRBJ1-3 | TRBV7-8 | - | TGTGCCAGCAGCCCCTACGGGGGGAACTCTGGAAACACCATATATTTT | CASSPYGGNSGNTIYF
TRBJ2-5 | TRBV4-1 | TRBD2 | TGCGCCAGCAGCCAAGCCGGAGGACTAGCGGGGAGTAGACAGACCCAGTACTTC | CASSQAGGLAGSRQTQYF
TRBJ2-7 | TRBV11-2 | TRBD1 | TGTGCCAGCAGCTCACTGGGACAGGCTGTGTACGAGCAGTACTTC | CASSSLGQAVYEQYF
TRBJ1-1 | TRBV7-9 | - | TGTGCCAGCAGCATCAGGGGTGGGAATACTGAAGCTTTCTTT | CASSIRGGNTEAFF
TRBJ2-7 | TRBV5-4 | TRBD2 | TGTGCCAGCAGCTTGGCGGGGACTAGCGCCCACGAGCAGTACTTC | CASSLAGTSAHEQYF
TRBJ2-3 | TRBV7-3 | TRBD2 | TGTGCCAGCAGCTTACTAGCGGGGGGGCAGGGAGATACGCAGTATTTT | CASSLLAGGQGDTQYF
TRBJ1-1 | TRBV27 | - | TGTGCCAGCAGACGGTCGAACACTGAAGCTTTCTTT | CASRRSNTEAFF
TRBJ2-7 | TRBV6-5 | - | TGTGCCAGCAGTTATGGGGACACCTCCGAGCAGTACTTC | CASSYGDTSEQYF
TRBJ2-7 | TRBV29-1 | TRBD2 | TGCAGCGCCTTAATGGACGGCTCCCCTAGCGGGAGTTCCTACGAGCAGTACTTC | CSALMDGSPSGSSYEQYF
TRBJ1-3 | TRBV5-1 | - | TGCGCCAGCAGTCCCCCCCTGCGGGACCCTAGCTCTGGAAACACCATATATTTT | CASSPPLRDPSSGNTIYF
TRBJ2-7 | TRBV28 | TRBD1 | TGTGCCAGCAGTCCTCCGACAGGGCAGACCTACGAGCAGTACTTC | CASSPPTGQTYEQYF
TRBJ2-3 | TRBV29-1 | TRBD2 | TGCAGCGAAAGGGGACTAGCGGACGTCACAGATACGCAGTATTTT | CSERGLADVTDTQYF
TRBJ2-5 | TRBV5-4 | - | TGTGCCAGCAGCCCGGAGGGACGGGCGGAGACCCAGTACTTC | CASSPEGRAETQYF
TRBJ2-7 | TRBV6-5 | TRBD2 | TGTGCCAGCAGTTCCGTAGCGGGAGCCCCCTACGAGCAGTACTTC | CASSSVAGAPYEQYF
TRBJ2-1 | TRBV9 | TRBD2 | TGTGCCAGCAGCGTAAGACGACCCCTATCCGGGACTAATGACAATGAGCAGTTCTTC | CASSVRRPLSGTNDNEQFF
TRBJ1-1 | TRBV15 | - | TGTGCCACCAGCAGGCGGGACGGGAACACTGAAGCTTTCTTT | CATSRRDGNTEAFF
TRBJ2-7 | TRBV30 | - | TGTGCCTGGAGATTAGGGGGGGCTTACGAGCAGTACTTC | CAWRLGGAYEQYF
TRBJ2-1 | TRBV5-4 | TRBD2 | TGTGCCAGCAGCCCCTCTAGCGGGAGGGCCTGGTCCTACAATGAGCAGTTCTTC | CASSPSSGRAWSYNEQFF